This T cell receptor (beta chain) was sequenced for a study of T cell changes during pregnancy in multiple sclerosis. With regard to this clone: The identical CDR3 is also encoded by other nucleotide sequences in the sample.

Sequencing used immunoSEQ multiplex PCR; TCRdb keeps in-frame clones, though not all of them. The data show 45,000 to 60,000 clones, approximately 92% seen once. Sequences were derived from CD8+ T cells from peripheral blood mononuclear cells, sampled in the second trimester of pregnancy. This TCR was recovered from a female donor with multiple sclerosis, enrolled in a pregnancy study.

This CDR3 reads CASSSERLAGGIGWETQYF. The CDR3, as DNA: TGTGCCAGCAGCTCAGAACGACTAGCGGGGGGGATAGGTTGGGAGACCCAGTACTTC. This chain connects TRBV5-6 to TRBJ2-5; 14 nucleotides line up with TRBD2. The V and J ends lost 3 bases and 5 bases, in that order; junction bases with no gene match: 15. CDR1 and CDR2 (germline): SGHDT, YYEEEE. CDR3 length: 19 amino acids.